The entry that follows covers one T cell receptor beta chain sequence. Its cognate antigen is unknown. A much larger clone is a single base away; this may be a read error. Findings and caveats of the study: Whole repertoires were not studied in the larger cohort, only one V-J beta rearrangement. Tumor memory CD4+ T cell TCR gene usage clustered with blood and lymph node memory CD4+ cells and lymph node naive CD4+ cells.

The CDR3 runs to 15 residues. Germline CDR1 is SGDLS and CDR2 is YYNGEE. After constant-region reverse-primer amplification, full-length variable regions underwent semi-nested PCR with Nested Universal Primer A. From the 5' RACE reads, TCRdb called clonotypes with MiXCR, one entry per CDR3 protein. The sample has around 44,000 distinct CDR3 sequences; over 25% are singletons. The receptor's source is a female donor with breast cancer. This chain uses TRBV9 with TRBJ2-3, with TRBD2 matching over 7 bases. Sequencing was done on a sample of tumor-infiltrating memory CD4+ T cells sorted from the breast tumor. Indicated subset: memory CD4+ T cells, CD4+CD45RO+CD25-. The CDR3 nucleotides are TGTGCCGGCAGCGTACTGGGCGGGAGTACAGATACGCAGTATTTT. Residues: CAGSVLGGSTDTQYF.